The rows below give T cell receptor beta chains drawn from one sample of a study of beta chain features in type 1 diabetes. Clones were read by immunoSEQ multiplex PCR, and TCRdb kept only the in-frame ones, dropping some. The table has over 200,000 clones, under 13% seen once; the top ten hold approximately 0.017%. Input material: naive CD4+ T cells from blood. Every receptor here comes from a young man with type 1 diabetes. Both conserved end residues are part of each CDR3. A D gene is named only where the DNA matches it firmly. The size field is filled for only some rows; it gives once, few, many or a size class.

j_call | clone_size | d_call | v_call | cdr3_nt | cdr3_aa
TRBJ2-5 | few | TRBD2 | TRBV13 | TGTGCCAGCAGTCCTGAGACTAGCGGGGTTCGGGCGACCCAGTACTTC | CASSPETSGVRATQYF
TRBJ1-1 | - | - | TRBV10-3 | TGTGCCATCAGTGGGACAACGAACACTGAAGCTTTCTTT | CAISGTTNTEAFF
TRBJ2-3 | - | - | TRBV25-1 | TGTGCCAGCAGTGACACGACTGGGTTCGGTTCAGATACGCAGTATTTT | CASSDTTGFGSDTQYF
TRBJ2-3 | - | TRBD1 | TRBV9 | TGTGCCAGCAGCCCGACCGGGACAGGGGCAGATACGCAGTATTTT | CASSPTGTGADTQYF
TRBJ2-7 | once | TRBD1 | TRBV5-1 | TGCGCCAGCACCATGGGGGACAGGGACTACGAGCAGTACTTC | CASTMGDRDYEQYF
TRBJ2-5 | few | - | TRBV5-4 | TGTGCCAGCAGCTTGGTAAATCACCAAGAGACCCAGTACTTC | CASSLVNHQETQYF
TRBJ2-1 | - | - | TRBV6-1 | TGTGCCAGCAGTGAAATAGGGGGAGGGTACGATGAGCAGTTCTTC | CASSEIGGGYDEQFF
TRBJ1-5 | few | TRBD1 | TRBV6-6 | TGTGCCAGCAGTGGGACAGGGAGCAATCAGCCCCAGCATTTT | CASSGTGSNQPQHF
TRBJ1-5 | - | TRBD1 | TRBV30 | TGTGCCTGGAACCGACAGGGGGCCCATCAGCCCCAGCATTTT | CAWNRQGAHQPQHF
TRBJ2-4 | few | TRBD2 | TRBV7-8 | TGTGCCAGCTCCGGGGGGATAATAGCCAAAAACATTCAGTACTTC | CASSGGIIAKNIQYF
TRBJ2-1 | few | - | TRBV11-2 | TGTGCCAGCAGCGACTTAGCGGTCTCCTACAATGAGCAGTTCTTC | CASSDLAVSYNEQFF
TRBJ2-7 | few | - | TRBV7-8 | TGTGCCAGCAGCTTAGCGGCAGGCTCCTCCTACGAGCAGTACTTC | CASSLAAGSSYEQYF
TRBJ1-4 | few | - | TRBV5-5 | TGTGCCAGCAGCTCAGTCGACGGTCGGCGGGAAAAACTGTTTTTT | CASSSVDGRREKLFF
TRBJ1-6 | few | - | TRBV4-2 | TGTGCCAGCAGCCGTGGACAAGGAGATAATTCACCCCTCCACTTT | CASSRGQGDNSPLHF
TRBJ2-7 | - | TRBD2 | TRBV5-1 | TGCGCCAGCAGCTTGGGACTAGCGGGACTCTCCTACGAGCAGTACTTC | CASSLGLAGLSYEQYF
TRBJ2-3 | - | - | TRBV9 | TGTGCCAGCAGCGTTGGGGGGTCTAGCACAGATACGCAGTATTTT | CASSVGGSSTDTQYF
TRBJ2-3 | few | - | TRBV5-1 | TGCGCCAGCGGGGGGGCGGATACGCAGTATTTT | CASGGADTQYF
TRBJ2-2 | few | - | TRBV1 | TGCACCAGCAGCCAAGAGGTGGCTAGCGGGGGGCGGAACACCGGGGAGCTGTTTTTT | CTSSQEVASGGRNTGELFF
TRBJ2-7 | few | - | TRBV30 | TGTGCCTGGCGTCAGCCGGGTTATGGCGAGCAGTACTTC | CAWRQPGYGEQYF
TRBJ2-5 | few | TRBD2 | TRBV18 | TGTGCCAGCTCTCCCGGGAGGCAAGAGACCCAGTACTTC | CASSPGRQETQYF
TRBJ2-5 | - | TRBD1 | TRBV2 | TGTGCCAGCAAGGACAGGGAAGAGACCCAGTACTTC | CASKDREETQYF
TRBJ1-2 | few | TRBD1 | TRBV4-1 | TGCGCCAGCAGCCAGTACCCCCCGGGACAGGGGTATGGCTACACCTTC | CASSQYPPGQGYGYTF
TRBJ2-7 | - | TRBD1 | TRBV5-1 | TGCGCCAGCAGCTCGGGCCCGGGACAGGGGTACGAGCAGTACTTC | CASSSGPGQGYEQYF
TRBJ1-1 | - | - | TRBV5-1 | TGCGCCAGCAGTTGGACGGGGTTGGACACTGAAGCTTTCTTT | CASSWTGLDTEAFF
TRBJ2-1 | - | - | TRBV7-6 | TGTGCCAGCAGCCAACCACCAAGGGGAGAGCAGTTCTTC | CASSQPPRGEQFF
TRBJ2-7 | - | - | TRBV7-9 | TGTGCCAGCAGCTTAAGGCGTACCGACAGAACCTACGAGCAGTACTTC | CASSLRRTDRTYEQYF
TRBJ1-6 | few | - | TRBV7-9 | TGTGCCAGCAGCTTAGTTCAGGGGCCGAATTCACCCCTCCACTTT | CASSLVQGPNSPLHF
TRBJ1-6 | few | - | TRBV27 | TGTGCCAGTACAGCCGAAGTGGTCTCTTCACCCCTCCACTTT | CASTAEVVSSPLHF
TRBJ2-1 | - | - | TRBV5-1 | TGCGCCAGCAGCTCTGGGACCGGGGGTAATGAGCAGTTCTTC | CASSSGTGGNEQFF
TRBJ2-7 | few | - | TRBV7-9 | TGTGCCAGCAGCTTATTAGGGAGCACCTACGAGCAGTACTTC | CASSLLGSTYEQYF
TRBJ2-7 | few | TRBD1 | TRBV28 | TGTGCCAGCACCACCGGGACAGGACCCTACGAGCAGTACTTC | CASTTGTGPYEQYF
TRBJ2-1 | - | - | TRBV6-5 | TGTGCCAGCAGAAGAGAGCGGACCGGAAACTTTGAGCAGTTCTTC | CASRRERTGNFEQFF
TRBJ2-3 | - | - | TRBV2 | TGTGCCAGCAGCGACAAAACCGGAACAGATACGCAGTATTTT | CASSDKTGTDTQYF
TRBJ2-3 | few | - | TRBV6-1 | TGTGCCAGCAATATGGTTCCAGGGGCAGATACGCAGTATTTT | CASNMVPGADTQYF
TRBJ1-5 | - | - | TRBV30 | TGTGCCTGGAGTCAGGGGCAGCCCCAGCATTTT | CAWSQGQPQHF
TRBJ2-3 | few | - | TRBV12-5 | TGTGCTAGTGGTTTGGTTGTCTGGGCAGCTAGCACAGATACGCAGTATTTT | CASGLVVWAASTDTQYF
TRBJ2-3 | few | TRBD1 | TRBV7-3 | TGTGCCAGCAGCTCCCCCGGGACAGGCACAGATACGCAGTATTTT | CASSSPGTGTDTQYF
TRBJ1-2 | - | TRBD1 | TRBV19 | TGTGCCACCGCCCTGACAGGGAACTATGGCTACACCTTC | CATALTGNYGYTF
TRBJ1-2 | few | - | TRBV7-3 | TGTGCCAGCGGATTGGGGGAGGGCTATGGCTACACCTTC | CASGLGEGYGYTF
TRBJ1-1 | few | - | TRBV4-2 | TGTGCCAGCAGCCAAGAGGCAAGGGGGGGAACTGAAGCTTTCTTT | CASSQEARGGTEAFF
TRBJ1-2 | few | - | TRBV4-3 | TGCGCCAGCAGCCAAGACCCCCAAGGGGCTTCTGGCTACACCTTC | CASSQDPQGASGYTF
TRBJ2-7 | - | TRBD1 | TRBV5-1 | TGCGCCAGCAGCTCTTCCCGGGACAGGTTTACATCCTACGAGCAGTACTTC | CASSSSRDRFTSYEQYF
TRBJ1-4 | few | - | TRBV5-4 | TGTGCCAGCAGCTCAGGGGTTACTAATGAAAAACTGTTTTTT | CASSSGVTNEKLFF
TRBJ2-7 | - | TRBD1 | TRBV4-2 | TGTGCCAGCAGCCAAGCACAGGGGGTCTCCTACGAGCAGTACTTC | CASSQAQGVSYEQYF
TRBJ2-3 | - | TRBD2 | TRBV7-2 | TGTGCCAGCAGCTTACAGCGGGGGGCAGATACGCAGTATTTT | CASSLQRGADTQYF
TRBJ2-7 | - | TRBD2 | TRBV5-4 | TGTGCCAGCAGCAGCCCGTCCGGGAGGCTAACCGAGCAGTACTTC | CASSSPSGRLTEQYF
TRBJ1-6 | - | TRBD1 | TRBV28 | TGTGCCAGCAGTTCAGGACAGGGGAATTCACCCCTCCACTTT | CASSSGQGNSPLHF
TRBJ1-2 | few | TRBD1 | TRBV7-9 | TGTGCCAGCAGCTTTATGGGACAGGGCCTTGGCTACACCTTC | CASSFMGQGLGYTF
TRBJ2-2 | - | - | TRBV4-2 | TGTGCCAGCAGCCAAGACCCAGGGATCACCGGGGAGCTGTTTTTT | CASSQDPGITGELFF
TRBJ1-3 | few | - | TRBV7-2 | TGTGCCAGCAGCCTCGAGCGGATGCAGCGGCACACCATATATTTT | CASSLERMQRHTIYF
TRBJ1-1 | - | - | TRBV19 | TGTGCCAGTACTGGAGGGGCTGAAGCTTTCTTT | CASTGGAEAFF
TRBJ2-3 | - | - | TRBV7-8 | TGTGCCAGCAGCTTACAACTGGCAGATACGCAGTATTTT | CASSLQLADTQYF
TRBJ1-1 | - | TRBD1 | TRBV5-4 | TGTGCCAGCAGCTTGGACCGACAGGGGACTGAAGCTTTCTTT | CASSLDRQGTEAFF
TRBJ2-5 | few | TRBD1 | TRBV7-7 | TGTGCTAGCAGCTTAGAGGGGGCTCGGGAGACCCAGTACTTC | CASSLEGARETQYF
TRBJ2-7 | - | - | TRBV5-4 | TGTGCCAGCAGCTCGAGGTCGTCTAGCAACGAGCAGTACTTC | CASSSRSSSNEQYF